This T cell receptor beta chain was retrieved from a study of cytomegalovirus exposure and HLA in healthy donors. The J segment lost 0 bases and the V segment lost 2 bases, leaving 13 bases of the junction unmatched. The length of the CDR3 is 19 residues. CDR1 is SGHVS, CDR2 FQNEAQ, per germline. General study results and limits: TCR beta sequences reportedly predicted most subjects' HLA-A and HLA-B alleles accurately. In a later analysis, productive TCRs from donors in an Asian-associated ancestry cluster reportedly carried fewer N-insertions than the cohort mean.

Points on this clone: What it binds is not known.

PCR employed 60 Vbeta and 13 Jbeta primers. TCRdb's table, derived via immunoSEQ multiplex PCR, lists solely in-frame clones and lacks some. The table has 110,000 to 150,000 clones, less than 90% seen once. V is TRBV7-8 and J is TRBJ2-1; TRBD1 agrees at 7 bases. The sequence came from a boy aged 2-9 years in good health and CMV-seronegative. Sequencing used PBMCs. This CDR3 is CASSLSNRDRANSYNEQFF. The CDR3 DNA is TGTGCCAGCAGCTTATCCAACCGGGACAGAGCAAACTCCTACAATGAGCAGTTCTTC.